The TCR beta chain described here comes from a study of T cells in Graves' hyperthyroidism and ophthalmopathy (dated by TCRdb to about 2019). With respect to the entire study: Peripheral blood was sampled at the time of initial diagnosis, prior to any treatment. TCR V-J signatures able to tell the groups apart were searched for in a discovery cohort of 95 to 100 patients, of whom 40 to 45 had Graves' ophthalmopathy and roughly 59 had stable Graves' hyperthyroidism. Prospective prediction of ophthalmopathy was tested in an independent validation cohort of fewer than 20 hyperthyroidism patients and roughly 16 patients who later progressed to ophthalmopathy. In addition, the study compared T-cell repertoires in thyroid tissue and in blood from roughly six Graves' hyperthyroidism patients. The 85 to 100 discovery patients were divided at random into training and test sets in a 7:3 ratio. The paper describes TCR Vbeta CDR3 sequencing of 135 peripheral blood samples, made up of 43 ophthalmopathy patients, 70 to 80 hyperthyroidism patients and approximately 17 progressor patients. After sampling, hyperthyroidism patients received methimazole starting at 30 mg daily, and ophthalmopathy patients received high-dose intravenous methylprednisolone.

Results and caveats for the whole study, not just this receptor: A model built on a 13 V-J signature distinguished ophthalmopathy from stable hyperthyroidism, reaching 87.88% sensitivity and around 81% specificity in cross-validation and 80%/75% in testing. In validation, progression to ophthalmopathy was predicted by the model with 70% to 71% sensitivity and about 72% specificity, a median of 6.5 months before onset. Sample size was not statistically predetermined, and investigators were not blinded to group allocation. Blood samples also contained most of the expanded thyroid clonotypes (frequency above 0.001), which suggests that blood repertoires may reflect thyroid immune responses.

Details on this clonotype: The antigen it recognizes is unknown. No base quality information exists; no much larger clone differs at one position.

Amplification of TCR beta CDR3 regions was carried out from RNA transcripts. For the first round of RT-PCR on the TCR CDR3, the HTBI primer set was used together with the Qiagen OneStep RT-PCR kit. Libraries were constructed in a second round of multiplex PCR, after which size selection and purification were performed. Paired-end sequencing of the libraries was performed with 100 bp reads on an Illumina HiSeq2000. Regarding the original processing steps: SOAPnuke was used to process the raw data, removing reads that contained adapters or uncalled bases, had a mean Phred below 15, or lacked an exact match to the constant primer or identifier. COPE v1.2.5 was used to merge the high-quality paired reads, and each unique nucleotide sequence was defined as a clonotype. MiTCR v1.1 was used to align clonotypes to the IMGT TRBV, TRBD and TRBJ reference segments. The analysis was restricted to V-J combinations with a frequency above 0.0001, which together covered 99.2% of the repertoires. A TCS score was defined as the ratio between F50 (clonal expansion) and ExV (chaos), using BLOSUM62-based TCRdist between CDR3 peptides within each V-J. Welch's t-statistics and random forest reduced roughly 530 V-J features to 10 to 15, which were used in a naive Bayes classifier (R e1071). TCRdb redid the processing of the public reads, applying fastp at Q25 and MiXCR, and retained in-frame beta chains. When rows share a CDR3 protein, they turn into one entry using the most common DNA and genes. The V and J calls reflect TCRdb's pipeline rather than the authors' work. Present in this sample are some 490,000 distinct CDR3 sequences, roughly 23% of which were seen just once. About 49% of the sample is in the top ten clones.

Ophthalmopathy patients had moderately to severely active disease, Clinical Activity Score of at least 3, NOSPECS grade of at least 4, and duration under 3 months. Patients with uncontrolled infections, other autoimmune diseases, pregnancy or lactation were excluded. Clinical symptoms, serum thyroxine and TRAb, thyroid ultrasound, and orbital computed tomography formed the basis for the diagnoses. PBMCs were separated from over 9 ml of fresh peripheral blood using Ficoll-Paque density gradient centrifugation. Total RNA was extracted using Trizol reagent, and RNA quality was assessed on an Agilent 2100 Bioanalyzer. Trimming takes 5 bases off V and 6 bases off J; junction bases not matched to a gene: 6. Taken from cysteine to phenylalanine, the CDR3 has 14 residues. Here the CDR3 DNA is all that survives: 42 bases in frame from base 1. For CDR1 and CDR2, the germline V gene lists SGHTA and FQGNSA.

The sequenced sample was blood. The rearrangement joined TRBV7-2 to TRBJ2-4; TRBD1 matches 8 bases in the middle. The sequence was obtained from a woman aged 70 to 79 with Graves' ophthalmopathy. The encoded CDR3 is CASSRTGSRNIQYF. Here is the DNA: TGTGCCAGCAGCCGGACAGGGTCCCGAAACATTCAGTACTTC.